The rows below give T cell receptor beta chains drawn from one sample of a study of T cells in Graves' hyperthyroidism and ophthalmopathy. TCRdb recomputed calls from the multiplex PCR reads with MiXCR, one row per CDR3 protein. The sample lists roughly 570,000 distinct CDR3 sequences, 15% to 19% occurring once. The sequenced sample consisted of blood. The receptors shown here come from a woman in her 30s with Graves' hyperthyroidism. The CDR3 runs from the conserved cysteine through the conserved F or W. Fields, in order: J gene, D gene, CDR3 length, clone size, V gene, CDR3 protein, CDR3 DNA. A D gene is named only where the DNA matches it firmly. Clone size is stated in some rows and not others, as once, few, many or a class when expanded.

J: TRBJ1-1
D: TRBD1
length: 14
size: many
V: TRBV5-5
CDR3: CASSPRQGNTEAFF
DNA: TGTGCCAGCAGCCCCCGACAGGGGAACACTGAAGCTTTCTTT

J: TRBJ2-1
D: TRBD1
length: 16
size: many
V: TRBV27
CDR3: CASSFSGQGLHNEQFF
DNA: TGTGCCAGCAGTTTTTCAGGACAGGGGCTCCACAATGAGCAGTTCTTC

J: TRBJ1-4
D: TRBD1
length: 16
size: many
V: TRBV28
CDR3: CASSPSGTGDYEKLFF
DNA: TGTGCCAGCAGTCCTTCCGGGACAGGGGATTATGAAAAACTGTTTTTT

J: TRBJ2-1
D: TRBD1
length: 13
size: many
V: TRBV2
CDR3: CASSGTGGNEQFF
DNA: TGTGCCAGCAGTGGGACAGGGGGCAATGAGCAGTTCTTC

J: TRBJ2-1
D: TRBD1
length: 18
size: .
V: TRBV5-1
CDR3: CASSFQPDRGASYNEQFF
DNA: TGCGCCAGCAGCTTTCAACCGGACAGGGGAGCTTCCTACAATGAGCAGTTCTTC

J: TRBJ2-1
D: TRBD1
length: 16
size: .
V: TRBV19
CDR3: CASSFLQGYLSNEQFF
DNA: TGTGCCAGTAGTTTCTTACAGGGGTACCTGAGTAATGAGCAGTTCTTC

J: TRBJ2-3
D: .
length: 12
size: few
V: TRBV6-1
CDR3: CASRVPTDTQYF
DNA: TGTGCCAGCCGGGTTCCCACAGATACGCAGTATTTT

J: TRBJ2-1
D: .
length: 12
size: .
V: TRBV27
CDR3: CASLQGGGEQFF
DNA: TGTGCCTCACTACAGGGGGGGGGTGAGCAGTTCTTC

J: TRBJ2-1
D: TRBD1
length: 14
size: .
V: TRBV19
CDR3: CASSIGRTGNEQFF
DNA: TGTGCCAGTAGTATCGGCCGGACAGGCAATGAGCAGTTCTTC

J: TRBJ2-5
D: .
length: 13
size: .
V: TRBV20-1
CDR3: CSASGTAPETQYF
DNA: TGCAGTGCTTCCGGGACCGCTCCGGAGACCCAGTACTTC

J: TRBJ2-1
D: TRBD2
length: 17
size: .
V: TRBV9
CDR3: CASSVAGTSGAYNEQFF
DNA: TGTGCCAGCAGCGTAGCTGGGACTAGCGGGGCCTACAATGAGCAGTTCTTC

J: TRBJ2-2
D: .
length: 15
size: many
V: TRBV11-2
CDR3: CASSYRFSNTGELFF
DNA: TGTGCCAGCAGCTATAGATTCTCGAACACCGGGGAGCTGTTTTTT

J: TRBJ2-1
D: .
length: 16
size: .
V: TRBV5-1
CDR3: CASSFLAAESYNEQFF
DNA: TGTGCCAGCAGTTTTCTGGCTGCGGAATCCTACAATGAGCAGTTCTTC

J: TRBJ1-2
D: .
length: 12
size: many
V: TRBV6-2/TRBV6-3
CDR3: CASSSQGFGYTF
DNA: TGTGCCAGCAGTTCCCAGGGATTTGGCTACACCTTC

J: TRBJ2-7
D: .
length: 16
size: many
V: TRBV20-1
CDR3: CSAGLEFGVGLDEQYF
DNA: TGCAGTGCTGGTTTAGAATTTGGGGTAGGCCTCGACGAGCAGTACTTC

J: TRBJ2-5
D: .
length: 15
size: few
V: TRBV4-1
CDR3: CASSQGHLFQETQYF
DNA: TGCGCCAGCAGCCAGGGGCACTTATTTCAAGAGACCCAGTACTTC

J: TRBJ2-6
D: TRBD2
length: 18
size: many
V: TRBV6-2/TRBV6-3
CDR3: CASSPRLAGYSGANVLTF
DNA: TGTGCCAGCAGTCCGCGACTAGCGGGCTACTCTGGGGCCAACGTCCTGACTTTC

J: TRBJ2-3
D: TRBD2
length: 15
size: .
V: TRBV19
CDR3: CASSTGRGYTDTQYF
DNA: TGTGCCAGTAGTACCGGGCGGGGGTACACAGATACGCAGTATTTT

J: TRBJ1-1
D: TRBD1
length: 15
size: .
V: TRBV5-1
CDR3: CASGRDSPMNTEAFF
DNA: TGCGCCAGCGGACGGGACAGCCCGATGAACACTGAAGCTTTCTTT

J: TRBJ2-7
D: .
length: 15
size: many
V: TRBV12-3/TRBV12-4
CDR3: CASSLPRAPSYEQYF
DNA: TGTGCCAGCAGTTTACCTAGGGCTCCTTCCTACGAGCAGTACTTC

J: TRBJ1-4
D: .
length: 18
size: many
V: TRBV5-1
CDR3: CASSLAPFTGATNEKLFF
DNA: TGCGCCAGCAGCTTGGCCCCCTTTACAGGCGCAACTAATGAAAAACTGTTTTTT

J: TRBJ2-7
D: .
length: 13
size: many
V: TRBV20-1
CDR3: CSARRTEDYEQYF
DNA: TGCAGTGCTAGACGGACGGAGGATTACGAGCAGTACTTC

J: TRBJ1-5
D: .
length: 12
size: many
V: TRBV12-3/TRBV12-4
CDR3: CASTLTGEPQHF
DNA: TGTGCCAGCACCCTAACGGGGGAGCCCCAGCATTTT

J: TRBJ2-1
D: TRBD2
length: 17
size: .
V: TRBV24-1
CDR3: CATSDSPTSGRRDEQFF
DNA: TGTGCCACCAGTGATTCCCCAACTAGCGGGAGGAGGGATGAGCAGTTCTTC

J: TRBJ2-7
D: TRBD2
length: 15
size: few
V: TRBV27
CDR3: CASSSPRSGSYEQYF
DNA: TGTGCCAGCAGTTCCCCCCGTAGCGGGAGCTACGAGCAGTACTTC

J: TRBJ2-7
D: TRBD2
length: 18
size: .
V: TRBV12-3/TRBV12-4
CDR3: CASSIRLAKGLTWGEQYF
DNA: TGTGCCAGCAGCATTCGACTCGCCAAGGGACTAACCTGGGGCGAGCAGTACTTC